This T cell receptor beta chain was observed in a study of identical twins. Whole-study results and caveats: Invariant MAIT and iNKT cells may have partly biased zero-insertion analyses. Without tracking the same donors, conclusions rested on cross-sectional statistical analysis.

The donor group consisted entirely of healthy Caucasians. On this clonotype itself: Its target is not known.

Template switching added a universal primer binding site, and final cDNA carried unique molecular identifiers. TCRdb reprocessed the 5' RACE reads with MiXCR, giving one entry per CDR3 protein. Altogether approximately 620,000 distinct CDR3 sequences are present, less than 10% being singletons, with the ten largest covering 0.85% to 1%. V was trimmed by 5 bases and J by 5 bases, leaving 13 bases between them. The CDR3 runs to 15 residues. The germline V gene has CDR1 SEHNR and CDR2 FQNEAQ (reference sequence). This sample also appeared in a second study, on yellow fever vaccine responses in identical twins.

The chain has TRBV7-9 and TRBJ2-6, with TRBD1 as a possible D gene (5 bases). The specimen sequenced was PBMCs. The TCR sequence derives from a woman aged 18-30 years in good health. The CDR3 loop reads CASSIREDWANVLTF. CDR3 nucleotides: TGTGCCAGCAGCATCAGGGAAGACTGGGCCAACGTCCTGACTTTC.